This TCR beta chain was identified during a study of CD8 T cells in ankylosing spondylitis. Trimming cost V 0 bases and J 5 bases, with 5 bases left between them. The germline V gene has CDR1 SGDLS and CDR2 YYNGEE. The CDR3 covers 13 residues. This clonotype was detected many times. Its antigen is still unknown. Study-level findings and limits: Reportedly, matched ankylosing spondylitis synovial fluid was significantly enriched for disease-linked clones. What seemed typical of ankylosing spondylitis blood was a TCR beta motif built from several highly homologous variants. Some of the motif variants had earlier been found in reactive arthritis patients' fluid and blood.

A quantitative 5'-RACE method, one with molecular barcodes, was used to make TCR beta libraries. One entry per CDR3 protein, called by TCRdb with MiXCR from the 5' RACE reads. The data show more than 25,000 distinct CDR3 sequences, roughly 5% seen once. This chain uses TRBV9 with TRBJ2-2; D gene unclear. This TCR was sampled from a female donor with ankylosing spondylitis or in good health (not recorded which). The sample taken for sequencing was blood, either unsorted or a sorted T cell fraction (not recorded which). The CDR3 here is CASSVASTGELFF. CDR3 DNA: TGTGCCAGCAGCGTAGCTTCGACCGGGGAGCTGTTTTTT.